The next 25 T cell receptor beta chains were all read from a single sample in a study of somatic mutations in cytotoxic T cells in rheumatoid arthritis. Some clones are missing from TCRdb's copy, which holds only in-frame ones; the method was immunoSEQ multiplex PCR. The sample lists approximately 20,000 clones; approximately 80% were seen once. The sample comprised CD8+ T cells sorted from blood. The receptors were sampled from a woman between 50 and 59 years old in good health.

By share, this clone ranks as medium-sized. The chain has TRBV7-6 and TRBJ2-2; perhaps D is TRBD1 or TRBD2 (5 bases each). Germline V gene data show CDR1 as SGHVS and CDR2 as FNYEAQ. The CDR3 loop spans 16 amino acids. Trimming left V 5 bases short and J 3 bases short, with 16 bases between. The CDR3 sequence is CASSRTGPGDTGELFF. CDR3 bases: TGTGCCAGCAGCCGAACAGGCCCCGGGGACACCGGGGAGCTGTTTTTT. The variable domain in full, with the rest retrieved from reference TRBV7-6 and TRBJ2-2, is GAGVSQSPRYKVTKRGQDVALRCDPISGHVSLYWYRQALGQGPEFLTYFNYEAQQDKSGLPNDRFSAERPEGSISTLTIQRTEQRDSAMYRCASSRTGPGDTGELFFGEGSRLTVL.

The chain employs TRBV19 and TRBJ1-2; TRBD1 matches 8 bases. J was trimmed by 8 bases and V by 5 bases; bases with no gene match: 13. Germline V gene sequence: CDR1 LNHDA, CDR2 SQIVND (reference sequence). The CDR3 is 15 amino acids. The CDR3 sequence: CASSVSGTGGSGYTF. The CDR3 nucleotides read TGTGCCAGTAGTGTATCCGGGACAGGAGGATCCGGCTACACCTTC.

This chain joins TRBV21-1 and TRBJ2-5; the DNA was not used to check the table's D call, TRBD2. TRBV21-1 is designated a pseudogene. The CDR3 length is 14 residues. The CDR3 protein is CASSNLRLGETQYF. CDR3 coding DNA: TGTGCCAGCAGCAACCTACGACTCGGAGAGACCCAGTACTTC.

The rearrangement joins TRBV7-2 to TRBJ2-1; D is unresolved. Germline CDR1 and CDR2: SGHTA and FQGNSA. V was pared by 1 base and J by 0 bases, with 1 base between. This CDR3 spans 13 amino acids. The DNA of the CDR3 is TGTGCCAGCAGCTTAGACTCCTACAATGAGCAGTTCTTC. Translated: CASSLDSYNEQFF.

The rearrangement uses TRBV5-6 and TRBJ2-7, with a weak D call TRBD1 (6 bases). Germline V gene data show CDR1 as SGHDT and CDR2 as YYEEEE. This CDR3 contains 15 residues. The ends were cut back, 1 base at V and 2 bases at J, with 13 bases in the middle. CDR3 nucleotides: TGTGCCAGCAGCTTGCGTAGGACAGAGACCTACGAGCAGTACTTC. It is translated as CASSLRRTETYEQYF.

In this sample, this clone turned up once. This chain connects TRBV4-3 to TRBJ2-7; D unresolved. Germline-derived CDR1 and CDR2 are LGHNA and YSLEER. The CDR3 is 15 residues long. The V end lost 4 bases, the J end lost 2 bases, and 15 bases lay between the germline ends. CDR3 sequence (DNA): TGCGCCAGCAGCCCAAAAATCGACTCTACCTACGAGCAGTACTTC. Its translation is CASSPKIDSTYEQYF.

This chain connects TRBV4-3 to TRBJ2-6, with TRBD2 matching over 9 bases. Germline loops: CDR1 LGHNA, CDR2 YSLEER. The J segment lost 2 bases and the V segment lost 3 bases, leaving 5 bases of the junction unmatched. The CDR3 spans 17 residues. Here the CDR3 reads CASSHVSSGAGANVLTF. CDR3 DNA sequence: TGCGCCAGCAGCCATGTTTCTAGCGGGGCTGGGGCCAACGTCCTGACTTTC.

In DNA form, the CDR3 reads TGTGCCAGCAGTGAACACTTAGGACTAGCGGGAGATGCCGGGGAGCTGTTTTTT. Translated, it gives CASSEHLGLAGDAGELFF. The chain employs TRBV2 and TRBJ2-2, with 13 bases aligning to TRBD2. Trimming took 2 bases from V and 6 from J; bases not matched to a gene: 9. Germline loops: CDR1 SNHLY, CDR2 FYNNEI. CDR3 length: 18 amino acids. The variable domain in full, completed from reference TRBV2 and TRBJ2-2, reads EPEVTQTPSHQVTQMGQEVILRCVPISNHLYFYWYRQILGQKVEFLVSFYNNEISEKSEIFDDQFSVERPDGSNFTLKIRSTKLEDSAMYFCASSEHLGLAGDAGELFFGEGSRLTVL.

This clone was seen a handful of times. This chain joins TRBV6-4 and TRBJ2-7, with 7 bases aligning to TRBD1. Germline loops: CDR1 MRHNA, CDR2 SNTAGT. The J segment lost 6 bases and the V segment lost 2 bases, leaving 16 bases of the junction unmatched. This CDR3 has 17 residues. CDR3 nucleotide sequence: TGTGCCAGCAGTGACCCTCTGGACAGGCGTCCGCCCCCCGAGCAGTACTTC. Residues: CASSDPLDRRPPPEQYF.

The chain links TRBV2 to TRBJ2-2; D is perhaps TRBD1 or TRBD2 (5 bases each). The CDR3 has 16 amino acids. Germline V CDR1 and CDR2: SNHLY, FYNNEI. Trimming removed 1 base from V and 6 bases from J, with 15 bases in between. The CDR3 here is CASSEGGTRVAGELFF. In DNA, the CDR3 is TGTGCCAGCAGTGAAGGAGGGACCAGGGTTGCCGGGGAGCTGTTTTTT.

CDR3 nucleotide sequence: TGTGCCAGCAGCGGTGGACAGGGCCACGAGCAGTACTTC. Protein: CASSGGQGHEQYF. The chain combines TRBV13 with TRBJ2-7; TRBD1 aligns across 8 bases. V shed 5 bases, J shed 5 bases, and the junction held 5 bases outside the gene matches. There are 13 residues in the CDR3. Germline-derived CDR1 and CDR2 are PRHDT and FYEKMQ (reference sequence). The complete variable domain, with remaining parts taken from reference TRBV13 and TRBJ2-7, reads AAGVIQSPRHLIKEKRETATLKCYPIPRHDTVYWYQQGPGQDPQFLISFYEKMQSDKGSIPDRFSAQQFSDYHSELNMSSLELGDSALYFCASSGGQGHEQYFGPGTRLTVT.

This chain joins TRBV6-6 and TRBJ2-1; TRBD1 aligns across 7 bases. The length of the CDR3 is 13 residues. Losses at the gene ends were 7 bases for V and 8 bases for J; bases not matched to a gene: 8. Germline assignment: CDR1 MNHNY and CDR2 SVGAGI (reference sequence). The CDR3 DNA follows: TGTGCCAGCATATCAGGGGGAGTGGATGAGCAGTTCTTC. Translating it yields CASISGGVDEQFF.

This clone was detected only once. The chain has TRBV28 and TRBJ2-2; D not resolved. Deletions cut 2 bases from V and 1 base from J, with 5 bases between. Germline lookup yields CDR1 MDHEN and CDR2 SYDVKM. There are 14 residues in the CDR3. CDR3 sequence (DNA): TGTGCCAGCAGTTTAGCCGAGAACACCGGGGAGCTGTTTTTT. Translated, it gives CASSLAENTGELFF.

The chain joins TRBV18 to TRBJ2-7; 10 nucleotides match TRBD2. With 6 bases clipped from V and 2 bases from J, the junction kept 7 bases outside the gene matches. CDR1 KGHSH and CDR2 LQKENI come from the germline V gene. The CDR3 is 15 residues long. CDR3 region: CASSPGLAAAYEQYF. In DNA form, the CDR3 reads TGTGCCAGCTCTCCTGGACTAGCGGCTGCCTACGAGCAGTACTTC. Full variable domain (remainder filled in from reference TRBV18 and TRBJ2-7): NAGVMQNPRHLVRRRGQEARLRCSPMKGHSHVYWYRQLPEEGLKFMVYLQKENIIDESGMPKERFSAEFPKEGPSILRIQQVVRGDSAAYFCASSPGLAAAYEQYFGPGTRLTVT.

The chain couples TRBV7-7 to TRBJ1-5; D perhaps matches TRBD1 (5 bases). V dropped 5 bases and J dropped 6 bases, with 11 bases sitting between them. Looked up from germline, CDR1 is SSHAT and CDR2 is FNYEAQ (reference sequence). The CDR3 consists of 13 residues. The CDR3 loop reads CASSPGRGQPQHF. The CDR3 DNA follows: TGTGCCAGCAGCCCGGGGAGGGGTCAGCCCCAGCATTTT.

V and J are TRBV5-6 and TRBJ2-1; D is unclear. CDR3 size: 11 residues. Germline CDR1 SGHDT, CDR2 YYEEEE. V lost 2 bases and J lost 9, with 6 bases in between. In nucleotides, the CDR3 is TGTGCCAGCAGCTTAGGGCGTGAGCAGTTCTTC. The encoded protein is CASSLGREQFF.

The CDR3 protein is CASSVGGDQETQYF. The CDR3 bases are TGTGCCAGCAGCGTAGGGGGGGACCAAGAGACCCAGTACTTC. V usage is TRBV9 and J usage is TRBJ2-5; a weak D match, TRBD2 (6 bases). Germline loops: CDR1 SGDLS, CDR2 YYNGEE. This CDR3 has 14 residues. V lost 0 bases, J lost 0 bases, and 6 bases lay in between.

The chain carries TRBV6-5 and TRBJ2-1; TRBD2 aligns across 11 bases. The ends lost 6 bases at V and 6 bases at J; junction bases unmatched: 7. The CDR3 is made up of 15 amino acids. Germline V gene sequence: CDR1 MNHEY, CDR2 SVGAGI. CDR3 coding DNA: TGTGCCAGCAGGCCCGGACTAGCGGGTAGCAATGAGCAGTTCTTC. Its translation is CASRPGLAGSNEQFF.

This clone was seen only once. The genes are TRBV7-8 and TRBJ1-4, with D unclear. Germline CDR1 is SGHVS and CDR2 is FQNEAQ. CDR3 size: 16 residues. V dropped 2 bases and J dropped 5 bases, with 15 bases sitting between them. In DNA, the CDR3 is TGTGCCAGCAGCTTAACGACGAGCGGTGAAAATGAAAAACTGTTTTTT. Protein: CASSLTTSGENEKLFF.

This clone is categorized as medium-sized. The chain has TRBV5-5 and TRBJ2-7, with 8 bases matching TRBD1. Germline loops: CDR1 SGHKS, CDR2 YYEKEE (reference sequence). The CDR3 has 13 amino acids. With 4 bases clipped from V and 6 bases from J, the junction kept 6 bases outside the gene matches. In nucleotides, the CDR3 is TGTGCCAGCAGCCTCAGGGGGCCTGGCGAGCAGTACTTC. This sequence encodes CASSLRGPGEQYF.

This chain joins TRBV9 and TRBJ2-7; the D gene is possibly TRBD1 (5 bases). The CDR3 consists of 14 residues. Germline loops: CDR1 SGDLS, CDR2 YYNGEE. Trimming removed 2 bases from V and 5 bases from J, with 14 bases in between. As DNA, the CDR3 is TGTGCCAGCAGCGTTTCCTCAGGGATGGACGAGCAGTACTTC. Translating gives CASSVSSGMDEQYF.

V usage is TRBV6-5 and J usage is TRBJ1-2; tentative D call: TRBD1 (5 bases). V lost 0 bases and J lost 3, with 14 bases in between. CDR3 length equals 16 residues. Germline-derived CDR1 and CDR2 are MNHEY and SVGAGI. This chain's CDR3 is CASSYSGAPEDYGYTF. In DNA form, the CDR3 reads TGTGCCAGCAGTTACTCAGGGGCCCCGGAGGACTATGGCTACACCTTC.

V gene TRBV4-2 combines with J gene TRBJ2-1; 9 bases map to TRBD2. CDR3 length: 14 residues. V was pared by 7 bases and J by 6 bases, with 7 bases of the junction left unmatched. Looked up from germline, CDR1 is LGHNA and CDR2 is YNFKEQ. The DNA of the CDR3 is TGTGCCAGCACTGCGGGGGGGCATGGCAATGAGCAGTTCTTC. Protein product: CASTAGGHGNEQFF.

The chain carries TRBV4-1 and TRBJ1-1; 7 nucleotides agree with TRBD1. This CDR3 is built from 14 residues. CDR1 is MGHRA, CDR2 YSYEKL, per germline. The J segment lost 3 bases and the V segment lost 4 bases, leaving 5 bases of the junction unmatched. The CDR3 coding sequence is TGCGCCAGCAGCCCAGGGGGTGAGTACACTGAAGCTTTCTTT. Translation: CASSPGGEYTEAFF.

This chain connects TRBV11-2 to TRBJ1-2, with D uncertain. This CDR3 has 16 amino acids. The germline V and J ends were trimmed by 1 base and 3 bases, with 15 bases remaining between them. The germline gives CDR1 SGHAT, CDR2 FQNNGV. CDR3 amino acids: CASSLVAQALDYGYTF. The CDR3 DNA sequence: TGTGCCAGCAGCTTAGTGGCGCAGGCGCTCGACTATGGCTACACCTTC.